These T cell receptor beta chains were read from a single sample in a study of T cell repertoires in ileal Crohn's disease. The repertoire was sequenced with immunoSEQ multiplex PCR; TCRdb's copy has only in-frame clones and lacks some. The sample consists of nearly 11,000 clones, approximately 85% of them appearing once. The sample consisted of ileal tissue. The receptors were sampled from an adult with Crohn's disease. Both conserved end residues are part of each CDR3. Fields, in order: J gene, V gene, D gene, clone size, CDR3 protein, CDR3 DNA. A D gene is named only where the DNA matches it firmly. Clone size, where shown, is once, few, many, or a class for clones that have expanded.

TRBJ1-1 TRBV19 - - CASSYRGPNTEAFF TGTGCCAGTAGTTACAGAGGGCCAAACACTGAAGCTTTCTTT
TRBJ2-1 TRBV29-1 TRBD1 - CSANPGTGNEQFF TGCAGCGCGAATCCCGGGACAGGCAATGAGCAGTTCTTC
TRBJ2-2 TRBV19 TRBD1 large CASSTKTGNRAGELFF TGTGCCAGTAGTACGAAGACAGGGAATCGTGCCGGGGAGCTGTTTTTT
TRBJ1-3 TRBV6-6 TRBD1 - CASSKGQVLNTIYF TGTGCCAGCAGTAAGGGACAGGTTCTAAACACCATATATTTT
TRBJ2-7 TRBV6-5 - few CASSYGATHYEQYF TGTGCCAGCAGTTACGGGGCTACGCACTACGAGCAGTACTTC
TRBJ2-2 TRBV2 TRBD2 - CASTREANTGELFF TGTGCCAGCACCCGGGAGGCGAACACCGGGGAGCTGTTTTTT
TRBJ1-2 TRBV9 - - CASSTKQGDGYTF TGTGCCAGCAGCACGAAGCAGGGTGATGGCTACACCTTC
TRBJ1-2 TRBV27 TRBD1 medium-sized CASSINPGQGWGYTF TGTGCCAGCAGTATAAATCCGGGACAGGGCTGGGGCTACACCTTC
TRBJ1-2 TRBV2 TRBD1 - CASSLTRPSAGGYGYTF TGTGCCAGCAGTCTTACTCGGCCGTCCGCAGGGGGTTATGGCTACACCTTC
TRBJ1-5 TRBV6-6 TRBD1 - CASSPGQFGNQPQHF TGTGCCAGCAGTCCGGGACAGTTTGGTAATCAGCCCCAGCATTTT
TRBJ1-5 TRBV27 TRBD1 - CASSLMGQGGQPQHF TGTGCCAGCAGTTTAATGGGACAGGGCGGTCAGCCCCAGCATTTT
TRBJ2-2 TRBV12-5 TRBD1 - CASGLGQGIRSGELFF TGTGCTAGTGGTTTGGGACAGGGTATCCGATCGGGGGAGCTGTTTTTT
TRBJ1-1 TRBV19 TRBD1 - CASKTGRYTEAFF TGTGCCAGCAAGACAGGGCGGTACACTGAAGCTTTCTTT
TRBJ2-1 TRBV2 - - CASSLVGDEQFF TGTGCCAGCTCTCTGGTTGGAGATGAGCAGTTCTTC
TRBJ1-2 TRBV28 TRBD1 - CASSLPEGQGARGYTF TGTGCCAGCAGCCTCCCGGAGGGACAGGGGGCGCGTGGCTACACCTTC
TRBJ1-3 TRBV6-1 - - CASSDRDSRAPTGNTIYF TGTGCCAGCAGTGACCGGGACTCACGGGCTCCGACTGGAAACACCATATATTTT
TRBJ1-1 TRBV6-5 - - CASSYSDSSTEAFF TGTGCCAGCAGTTACTCGGACAGTTCCACTGAAGCTTTCTTT
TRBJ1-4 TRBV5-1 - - CASSSSGVNEKLFF TGCGCCAGCAGCTCTTCAGGGGTCAACGAAAAACTGTTTTTT
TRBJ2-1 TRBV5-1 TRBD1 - CASSVGQGFSYNEQFF TGCGCCAGCAGCGTGGGACAGGGCTTTTCTTACAATGAGCAGTTCTTC
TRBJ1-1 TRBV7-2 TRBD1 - CASSLTGAGTEAFF TGTGCCAGCAGCCTGACAGGGGCGGGCACTGAAGCTTTCTTT
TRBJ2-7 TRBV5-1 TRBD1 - CASGKGTELGEQYF TGCGCCAGTGGCAAAGGGACAGAGTTGGGCGAGCAGTACTTC
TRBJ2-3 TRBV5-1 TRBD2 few CASSGGGTDTQYF TGCGCCAGCAGCGGGGGGGGTACAGATACGCAGTATTTT
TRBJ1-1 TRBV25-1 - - CAVRTGSTEAFF TGTGCCGTTAGAACAGGGAGCACTGAAGCTTTCTTT
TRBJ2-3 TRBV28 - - CASSFPPTDTQYF TGTGCCAGCAGTTTCCCACCTACGGATACGCAGTATTTT
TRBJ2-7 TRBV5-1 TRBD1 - CASSPGQLTYEQYF TGCGCCAGCAGCCCGGGACAGCTAACCTACGAGCAGTACTTC
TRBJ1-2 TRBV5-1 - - CASSLGGRRLDGYTF TGCGCCAGCAGCTTAGGGGGACGCCGTTTAGATGGCTACACCTTC
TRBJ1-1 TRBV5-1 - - CASSGNREAFF TGCGCCAGCAGCGGTAACAGGGAGGCTTTCTTT
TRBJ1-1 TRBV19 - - CASTGRTAEAFF TGTGCCAGTACCGGAAGGACAGCTGAAGCTTTCTTT
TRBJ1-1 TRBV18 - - CASSPKIGGTEAFF TGTGCCAGCTCTCCCAAAATAGGGGGCACTGAAGCTTTCTTT
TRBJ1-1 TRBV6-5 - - CASSYWAGTEAFF TGTGCCAGCAGTTACTGGGCAGGCACTGAAGCTTTCTTT
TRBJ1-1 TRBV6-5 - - CASSLQGLNTEAFF TGTGCCAGCAGTCTACAGGGACTGAACACTGAAGCTTTCTTT
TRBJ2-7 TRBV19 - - CASSTRDTVFTEQYF TGTGCCAGTAGTACCCGGGACACCGTTTTCACCGAGCAGTACTTC
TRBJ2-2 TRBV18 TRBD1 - CASSPPSGTGRTGELFF TGTGCCAGCTCACCACCCAGCGGGACAGGGAGAACCGGGGAGCTGTTTTTT
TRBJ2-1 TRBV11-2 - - CASSSLVGGAGEQFF TGTGCCAGCAGTTCCCTAGTGGGGGGGGCCGGTGAGCAGTTCTTC
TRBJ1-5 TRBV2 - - CASSQDRNSNQPQHF TGTGCCAGCAGTCAGGACAGAAATAGCAATCAGCCCCAGCATTTT
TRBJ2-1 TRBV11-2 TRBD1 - CASSTGTGNYNEQFF TGTGCCAGCAGCACCGGGACAGGGAACTACAATGAGCAGTTCTTC
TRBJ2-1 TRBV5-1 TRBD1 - CASRFPGQGVGEQFF TGCGCCAGCAGATTTCCGGGACAGGGGGTAGGCGAGCAGTTCTTC
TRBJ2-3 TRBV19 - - CASSPSAGTDTQYF TGTGCCAGTAGCCCGTCGGCGGGGACAGATACGCAGTATTTT
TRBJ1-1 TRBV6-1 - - CASSEMGARAEAFF TGTGCCAGCAGTGAAATGGGGGCGAGGGCTGAAGCTTTCTTT
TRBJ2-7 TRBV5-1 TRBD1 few CASSLLGQAKTYEQYF TGCGCCAGCAGCTTGCTCGGACAGGCGAAAACTTACGAGCAGTACTTC
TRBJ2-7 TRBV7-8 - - CASSFPRLAHEQYF TGTGCCAGCAGCTTCCCCCGGCTAGCCCACGAGCAGTACTTC
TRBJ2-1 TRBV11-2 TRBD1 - CASSPPGQYNEQFF TGTGCCAGCAGCCCCCCGGGACAGTACAATGAGCAGTTCTTC
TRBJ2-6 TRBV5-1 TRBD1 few CASSPRTGGFGANVLTF TGCGCCAGCAGCCCAAGGACAGGGGGCTTTGGGGCCAACGTCCTGACTTTC
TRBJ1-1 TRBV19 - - CASNRRGTHLPEAFF TGTGCCAGTAACCGGCGGGGAACACACCTCCCTGAAGCTTTCTTT